A selection of T cell receptor beta chains follows, all from one sample in a study of blood T cell repertoires in COVID-19. Using immunoSEQ multiplex PCR, the repertoire was profiled, and TCRdb retains in-frame clones only, with some absent. The top ten hold roughly 12% of the sample, which has over 45,000 clones, 83% seen once. The sequencing sample was made of peripheral blood. The receptors derive from a human donor in a cohort sampled during active COVID-19. The CDR3 runs from the conserved cysteine through the conserved F or W. The D gene is left open where the match is weak. Some rows mark clone size as missing; the rest say once, few, many or name a class of expanded clone.

TRBV7-2	.	TRBJ1-3	.	CASSLDGRSGNTIYF	TGTGCCAGCAGCTTAGATGGGCGCTCTGGAAACACCATATATTTT
TRBV5-1	.	TRBJ1-1	.	CASSLTQTARNTEAFF	TGCGCCAGCAGCTTGACGCAGACAGCCCGGAACACTGAAGCTTTCTTT
TRBV11-2	.	TRBJ1-2	.	CASSPILAFYGYTF	TGTGCCAGCAGCCCCATCTTAGCATTCTATGGCTACACCTTC
TRBV2	.	TRBJ2-5	.	CASSEELAGRETQYF	TGTGCCAGCAGTGAAGAACTGGCGGGGAGAGAGACCCAGTACTTC
TRBV5-5	.	TRBJ2-7	TRBD2	CASSLERGYEQYF	TGTGCCAGCAGCTTGGAGCGGGGGTACGAGCAGTACTTC
TRBV5-1	.	TRBJ1-3	.	CASSPQGTGNTIYF	TGCGCCAGCAGCCCACAGGGAACTGGAAACACCATATATTTT
TRBV29-1	few	TRBJ2-1	TRBD1	CSVEGGQGEYYNEQFF	TGCAGCGTTGAAGGGGGACAGGGGGAATACTACAATGAGCAGTTCTTC
TRBV6-2/TRBV6-3	.	TRBJ1-1	.	CASSHKVQAEAFF	TGTGCCAGCAGCCACAAGGTACAGGCAGAAGCTTTCTTT
TRBV7-2	once	TRBJ2-5	TRBD2	CASSLKPSGGQETQYF	TGTGCCAGCAGCTTAAAGCCTAGCGGGGGGCAAGAGACCCAGTACTTC
TRBV19	.	TRBJ1-4	.	CASSITGTNEKLFF	TGTGCCAGTAGTATAACGGGGACTAATGAAAAACTGTTTTTT
TRBV11-2	.	TRBJ2-1	TRBD1	CASSLVEGGTGVYNEQFF	TGTGCCAGCAGCTTAGTAGAGGGCGGGACAGGGGTCTACAATGAGCAGTTCTTC
TRBV4-3	once	TRBJ1-2	.	CASSQDYGGDYGYTF	TGCGCCAGCAGCCAAGATTATGGGGGGGACTATGGCTACACCTTC
TRBV19	.	TRBJ2-7	.	CASSNGVTSYEQYF	TGTGCCAGTAGTAATGGAGTAACTTCCTACGAGCAGTACTTC
TRBV6-4	.	TRBJ1-2	TRBD1	CASSPGQGNTGYTF	TGTGCCAGCAGCCCGGGACAGGGCAATACGGGCTACACCTTC
TRBV28	.	TRBJ2-7	.	CASTDISYEQYF	TGTGCCAGCACGGACATCTCCTACGAGCAGTACTTC
TRBV7-2	.	TRBJ2-2	.	CASSFSLVNKNTGELFF	TGTGCCAGCAGCTTTTCTCTGGTAAACAAGAACACCGGGGAGCTGTTTTTT
TRBV28	.	TRBJ1-5	TRBD1	CASNEQGGNQPQHF	TGTGCCAGCAACGAACAGGGGGGGAATCAGCCCCAGCATTTT
TRBV5-1	few	TRBJ2-7	TRBD1	CASSSGPTGGNYEQYF	TGCGCCAGCAGCTCCGGACCGACAGGGGGCAACTACGAGCAGTACTTC
TRBV5-8	.	TRBJ1-2	.	CASSLAIIF	TGTGCCAGCAGCTTGGCCATCATCTTC
TRBV12-3/TRBV12-4	.	TRBJ1-5	.	CASSLGSQPQHF	TGTGCCAGCAGTTTAGGCAGTCAGCCCCAGCATTTT
TRBV18	.	TRBJ1-2	TRBD1	CASSLDDDRGGYTF	TGTGCCAGCTCACTAGACGACGACAGGGGTGGCTACACCTTC
TRBV6-6	.	TRBJ1-2	TRBD1	CASINGQAFYGYTF	TGTGCCAGCATCAATGGACAGGCTTTTTATGGCTACACCTTC
TRBV4-1	.	TRBJ1-1	TRBD1	CASSLPGGGTEAFF	TGCGCCAGCAGCCTCCCAGGGGGCGGCACTGAAGCTTTCTTT
TRBV5-1	.	TRBJ2-7	.	CASSLAGVPYEQYF	TGCGCCAGCAGCTTGGCCGGGGTTCCCTACGAGCAGTACTTC
TRBV7-9	once	TRBJ2-2	.	CASSLTAPTGELFF	TGTGCCAGCAGCTTAACAGCTCCAACCGGGGAGCTGTTTTTT
TRBV19	.	TRBJ1-4	.	CASSIGLLEKLFF	TGTGCCAGTAGTATAGGTCTCCTGGAAAAACTGTTTTTT
TRBV2	.	TRBJ2-5	TRBD2	CASSTGTSGGEETQYF	TGTGCCAGCAGCACCGGGACTAGCGGGGGAGAAGAGACCCAGTACTTC
TRBV19	.	TRBJ2-1	TRBD2	CASSIGTSPSYNEQFF	TGTGCCAGTAGTATCGGGACTAGCCCTTCGTACAATGAGCAGTTCTTC
TRBV18	.	TRBJ1-2	.	CASSIEGLNYGYTF	TGTGCCAGCTCAATTGAGGGCTTAAACTATGGCTACACCTTC
TRBV7-2	few	TRBJ1-2	TRBD1	CASSPVDRAYGYTF	TGTGCCAGCAGCCCCGTAGACAGGGCCTATGGCTACACCTTC
TRBV7-9	.	TRBJ2-2	TRBD1	CASSGRDSGTGELFF	TGTGCCAGCAGCGGACGGGACAGTGGCACCGGGGAGCTGTTTTTT
TRBV27	.	TRBJ1-1	.	CASSPRDISTEAFF	TGTGCCAGCAGCCCCAGGGACATTAGCACTGAAGCTTTCTTT
TRBV30	.	TRBJ1-4	.	CAWDRGTPNEKLFF	TGTGCCTGGGACCGAGGCACCCCTAATGAAAAACTGTTTTTT
TRBV30	.	TRBJ1-5	TRBD1	CAWSIQGNQPQHF	TGTGCCTGGAGCATACAGGGGAACCAGCCCCAGCATTTT
TRBV27	once	TRBJ2-1	TRBD1	CASGQVRGYYNEQFF	TGTGCCAGCGGACAGGTTAGGGGCTACTACAATGAGCAGTTCTTC
TRBV7-2	.	TRBJ1-1	TRBD1	CASSQEGQATEAFF	TGTGCCAGCAGCCAAGAGGGACAGGCGACTGAAGCTTTCTTT
TRBV3-1/TRBV3-2	.	TRBJ2-7	.	CASSQTPWSYEQYF	TGTGCCAGCAGCCAAACACCTTGGTCCTACGAGCAGTACTTC
TRBV18	.	TRBJ2-7	.	CASSPRTVSYEQYF	TGTGCCAGCTCACCTCGGACAGTTTCCTACGAGCAGTACTTC